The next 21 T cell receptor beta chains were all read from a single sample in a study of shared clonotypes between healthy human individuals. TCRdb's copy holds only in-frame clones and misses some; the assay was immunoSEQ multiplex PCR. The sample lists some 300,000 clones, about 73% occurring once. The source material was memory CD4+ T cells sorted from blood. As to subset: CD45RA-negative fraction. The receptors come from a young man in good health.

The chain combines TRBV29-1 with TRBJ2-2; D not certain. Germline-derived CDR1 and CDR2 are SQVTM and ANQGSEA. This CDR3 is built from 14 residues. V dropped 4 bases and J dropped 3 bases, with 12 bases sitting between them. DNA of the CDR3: TGCAGCGTTGCGTTAGGGTGGGACACCGGGGAGCTGTTTTTT. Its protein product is CSVALGWDTGELFF.

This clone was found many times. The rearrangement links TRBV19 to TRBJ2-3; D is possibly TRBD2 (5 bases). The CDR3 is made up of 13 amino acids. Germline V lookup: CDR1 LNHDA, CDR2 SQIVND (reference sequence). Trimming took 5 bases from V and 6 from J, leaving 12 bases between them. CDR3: CASSVLGRDTQYF. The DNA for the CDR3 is TGTGCCAGTAGTGTACTAGGGCGGGATACGCAGTATTTT.

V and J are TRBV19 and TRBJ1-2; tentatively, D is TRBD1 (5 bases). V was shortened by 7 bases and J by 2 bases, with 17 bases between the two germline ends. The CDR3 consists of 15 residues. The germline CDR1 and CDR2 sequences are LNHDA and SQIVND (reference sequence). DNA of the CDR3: TGTGCCAGTACTGATGGCTCAGGGTGGAACTATGGCTACACCTTC. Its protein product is CASTDGSGWNYGYTF. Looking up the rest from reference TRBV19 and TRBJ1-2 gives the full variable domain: DGGITQSPKYLFRKEGQNVTLSCEQNLNHDAMYWYRQDPGQGLRLIYYSQIVNDFQKGDIAEGYSVSREKKESFPLTVTSAQKNPTAFYLCASTDGSGWNYGYTFGSGTRLTVV.

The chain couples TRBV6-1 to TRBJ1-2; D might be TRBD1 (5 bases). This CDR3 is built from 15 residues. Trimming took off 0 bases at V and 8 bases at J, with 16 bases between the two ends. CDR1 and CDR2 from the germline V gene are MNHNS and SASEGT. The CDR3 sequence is CASSEASGGRGGYTF. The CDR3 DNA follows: TGTGCCAGCAGTGAAGCGTCCGGGGGTCGGGGCGGCTACACCTTC.

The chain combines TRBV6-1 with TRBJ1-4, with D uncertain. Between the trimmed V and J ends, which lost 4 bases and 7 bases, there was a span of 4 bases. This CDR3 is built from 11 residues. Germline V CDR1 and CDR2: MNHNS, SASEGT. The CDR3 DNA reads TGTGCCAGCAGTGTGGGTGAAAAACTGTTTTTT. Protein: CASSVGEKLFF.

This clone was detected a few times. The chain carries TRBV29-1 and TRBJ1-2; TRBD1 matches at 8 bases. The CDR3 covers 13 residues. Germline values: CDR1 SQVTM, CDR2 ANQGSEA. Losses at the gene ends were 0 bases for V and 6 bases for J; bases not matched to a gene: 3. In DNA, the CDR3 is TGCAGCGTTGAAGATCAGGGGGCGAATGGCTACACCTTC. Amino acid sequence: CSVEDQGANGYTF.

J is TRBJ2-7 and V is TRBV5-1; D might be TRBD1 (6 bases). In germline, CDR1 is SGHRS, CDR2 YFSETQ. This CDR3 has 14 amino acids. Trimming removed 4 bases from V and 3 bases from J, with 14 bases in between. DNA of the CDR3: TGCGCCAGCAGCCCGCTGACAGGAAACTACGAGCAGTACTTC. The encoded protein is CASSPLTGNYEQYF.

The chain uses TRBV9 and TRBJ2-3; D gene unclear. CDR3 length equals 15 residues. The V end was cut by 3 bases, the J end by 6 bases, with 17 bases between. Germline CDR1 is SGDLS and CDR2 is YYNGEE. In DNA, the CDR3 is TGTGCCAGCAGCGCCCTACCAACTCGTGAGGATACGCAGTATTTT. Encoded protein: CASSALPTREDTQYF.

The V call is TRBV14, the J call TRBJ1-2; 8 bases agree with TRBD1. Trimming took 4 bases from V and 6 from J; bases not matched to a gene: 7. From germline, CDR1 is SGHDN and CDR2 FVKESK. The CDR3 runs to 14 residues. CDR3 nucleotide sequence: TGTGCCAGCAGCCCCCCGGACAGGGTCCATGGCTACACCTTC. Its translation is CASSPPDRVHGYTF.

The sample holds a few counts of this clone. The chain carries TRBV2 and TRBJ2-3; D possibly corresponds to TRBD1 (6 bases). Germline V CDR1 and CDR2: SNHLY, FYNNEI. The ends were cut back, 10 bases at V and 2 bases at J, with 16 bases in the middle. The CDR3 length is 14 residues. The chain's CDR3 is CAILEGVITDTQYF. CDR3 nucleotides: TGTGCCATCTTAGAGGGGGTAATCACAGATACGCAGTATTTT.

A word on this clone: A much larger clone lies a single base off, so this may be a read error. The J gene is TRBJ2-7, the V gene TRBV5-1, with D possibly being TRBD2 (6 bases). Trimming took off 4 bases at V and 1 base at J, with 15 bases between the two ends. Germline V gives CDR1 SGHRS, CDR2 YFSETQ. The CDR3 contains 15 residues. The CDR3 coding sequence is TGCGCCAGCAGCGGTTCGGAGGGCAGATCCTACGAGCAGTACTTC. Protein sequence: CASSGSEGRSYEQYF. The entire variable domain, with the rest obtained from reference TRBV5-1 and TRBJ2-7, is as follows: KAGVTQTPRYLIKTRGQQVTLSCSPISGHRSVSWYQQTPGQGLQFLFEYFSETQRNKGNFPGRFSGRQFSNSRSEMNVSTLELGDSALYLCASSGSEGRSYEQYFGPGTRLTVT.

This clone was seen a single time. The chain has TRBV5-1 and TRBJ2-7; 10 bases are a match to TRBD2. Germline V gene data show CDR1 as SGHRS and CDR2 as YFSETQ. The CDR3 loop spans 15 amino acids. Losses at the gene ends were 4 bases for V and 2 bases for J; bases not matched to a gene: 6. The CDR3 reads CASSPRTSGTYEQYF. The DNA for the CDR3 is TGCGCCAGCAGCCCACGGACTAGCGGTACCTACGAGCAGTACTTC.

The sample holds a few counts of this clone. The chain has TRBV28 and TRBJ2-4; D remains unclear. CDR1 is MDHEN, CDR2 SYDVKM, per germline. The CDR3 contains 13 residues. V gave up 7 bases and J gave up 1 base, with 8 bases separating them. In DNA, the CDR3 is TGTGCCAGCAACGCGGCTGCCAAAAACATTCAGTACTTC. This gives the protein CASNAAAKNIQYF.

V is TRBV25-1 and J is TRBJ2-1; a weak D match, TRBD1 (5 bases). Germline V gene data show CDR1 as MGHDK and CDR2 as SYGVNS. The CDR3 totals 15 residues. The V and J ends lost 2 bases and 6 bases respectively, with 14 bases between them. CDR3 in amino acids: CASSEVLVTGNEQFF. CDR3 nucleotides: TGTGCCAGCAGTGAAGTCCTAGTAACAGGCAATGAGCAGTTCTTC. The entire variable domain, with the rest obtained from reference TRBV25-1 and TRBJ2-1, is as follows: EADIYQTPRYLVIGTGKKITLECSQTMGHDKMYWYQQDPGMELHLIHYSYGVNSTEKGDLSSESTVSRIRTEHFPLTLESARPSHTSQYLCASSEVLVTGNEQFFGPGTRLTVL.

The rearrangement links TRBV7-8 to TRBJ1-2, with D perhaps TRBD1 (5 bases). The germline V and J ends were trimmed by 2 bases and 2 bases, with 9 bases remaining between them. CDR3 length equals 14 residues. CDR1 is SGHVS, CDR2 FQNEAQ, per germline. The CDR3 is CASSLRRQNYGYTF. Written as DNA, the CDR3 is TGTGCCAGCAGCTTACGGCGACAGAACTATGGCTACACCTTC.

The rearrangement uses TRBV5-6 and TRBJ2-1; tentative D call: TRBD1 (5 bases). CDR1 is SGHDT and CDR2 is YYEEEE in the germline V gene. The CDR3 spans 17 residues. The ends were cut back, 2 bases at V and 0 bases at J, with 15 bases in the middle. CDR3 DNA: TGTGCCAGCAGCTTACGAATAGGGGTCAGCTCCTACAATGAGCAGTTCTTC. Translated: CASSLRIGVSSYNEQFF.

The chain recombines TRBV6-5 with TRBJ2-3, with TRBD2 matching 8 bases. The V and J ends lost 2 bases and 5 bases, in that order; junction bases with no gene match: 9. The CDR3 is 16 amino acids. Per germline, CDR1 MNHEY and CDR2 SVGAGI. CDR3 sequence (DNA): TGTGCCAGCAGTTACATCACTAGCGGAGGAGGAGATACGCAGTATTTT. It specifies CASSYITSGGGDTQYF.

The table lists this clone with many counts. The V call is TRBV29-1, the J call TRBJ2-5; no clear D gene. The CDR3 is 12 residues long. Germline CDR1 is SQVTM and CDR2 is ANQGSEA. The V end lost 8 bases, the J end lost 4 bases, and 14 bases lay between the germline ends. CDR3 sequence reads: CSPVGPGETQYF. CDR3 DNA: TGCAGCCCTGTTGGTCCGGGAGAGACCCAGTACTTC.

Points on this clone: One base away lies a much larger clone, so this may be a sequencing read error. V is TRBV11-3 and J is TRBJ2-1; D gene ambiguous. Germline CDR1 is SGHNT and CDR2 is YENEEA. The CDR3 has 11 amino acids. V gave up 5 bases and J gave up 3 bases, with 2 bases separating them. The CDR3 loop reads CASSNYNEQFF. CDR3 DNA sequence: TGTGCCAGCAGCAACTACAATGAGCAGTTCTTC.

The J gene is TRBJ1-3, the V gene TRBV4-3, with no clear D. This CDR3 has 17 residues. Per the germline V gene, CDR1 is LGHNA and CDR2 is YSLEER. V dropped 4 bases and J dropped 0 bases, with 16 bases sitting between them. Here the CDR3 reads CASSPHHGKASGNTIYF. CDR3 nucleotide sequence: TGCGCCAGCAGCCCCCACCACGGGAAGGCCTCTGGAAACACCATATATTTT.

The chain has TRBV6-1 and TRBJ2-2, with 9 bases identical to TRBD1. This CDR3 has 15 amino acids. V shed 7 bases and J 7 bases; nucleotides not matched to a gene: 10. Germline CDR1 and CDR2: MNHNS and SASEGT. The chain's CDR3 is CASIPGQGYIGELFF. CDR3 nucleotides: TGTGCCAGCATCCCGGGACAGGGATATATCGGGGAGCTGTTTTTT.